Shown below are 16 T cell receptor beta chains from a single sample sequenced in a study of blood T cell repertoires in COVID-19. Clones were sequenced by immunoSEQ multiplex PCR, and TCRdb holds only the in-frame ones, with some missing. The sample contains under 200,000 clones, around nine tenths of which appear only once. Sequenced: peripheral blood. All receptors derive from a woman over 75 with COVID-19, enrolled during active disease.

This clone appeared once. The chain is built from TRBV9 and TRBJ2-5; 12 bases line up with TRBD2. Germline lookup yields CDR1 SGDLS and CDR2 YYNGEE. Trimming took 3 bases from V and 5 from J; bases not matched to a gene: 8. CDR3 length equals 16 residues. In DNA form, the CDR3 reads TGTGCCAGCAGCGCCATCCTAGCGGGAGGGCGGGAGACCCAGTACTTC. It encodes CASSAILAGGRETQYF.

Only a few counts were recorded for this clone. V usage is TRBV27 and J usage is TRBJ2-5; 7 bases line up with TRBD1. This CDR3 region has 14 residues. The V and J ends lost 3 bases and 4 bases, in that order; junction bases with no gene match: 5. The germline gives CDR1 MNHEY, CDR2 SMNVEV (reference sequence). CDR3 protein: CASSLTGRLETQYF. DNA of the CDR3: TGTGCCAGCAGTTTGACAGGGAGATTAGAGACCCAGTACTTC.

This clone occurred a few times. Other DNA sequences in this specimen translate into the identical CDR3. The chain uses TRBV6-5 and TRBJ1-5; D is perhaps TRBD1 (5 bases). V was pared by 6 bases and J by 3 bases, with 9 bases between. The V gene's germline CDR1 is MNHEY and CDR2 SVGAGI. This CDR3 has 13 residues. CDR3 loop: CASRQVNNQPQHF. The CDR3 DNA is TGTGCCAGCAGACAGGTAAACAATCAGCCCCAGCATTTT.

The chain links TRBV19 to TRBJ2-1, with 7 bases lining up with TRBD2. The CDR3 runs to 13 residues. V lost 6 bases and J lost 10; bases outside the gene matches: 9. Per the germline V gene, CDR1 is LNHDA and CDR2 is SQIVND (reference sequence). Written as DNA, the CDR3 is TGTGCCAGTAGACCGCGGACTAGTCTCGAGCAGTTCTTC. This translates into CASRPRTSLEQFF.

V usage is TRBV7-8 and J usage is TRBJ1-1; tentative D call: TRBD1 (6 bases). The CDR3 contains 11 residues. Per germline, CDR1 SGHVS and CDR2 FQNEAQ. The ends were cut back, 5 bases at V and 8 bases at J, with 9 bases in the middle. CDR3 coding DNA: TGTGCCAGCAGCCTAACAGGGGAAGCTTTCTTT. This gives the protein CASSLTGEAFF.

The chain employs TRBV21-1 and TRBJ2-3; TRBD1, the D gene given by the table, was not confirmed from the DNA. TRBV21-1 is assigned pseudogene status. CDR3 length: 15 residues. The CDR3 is CASRRGHFFTDTQYF. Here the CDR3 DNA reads TGTGCCAGCCGCCGGGGACACTTTTTCACAGATACGCAGTATTTT.

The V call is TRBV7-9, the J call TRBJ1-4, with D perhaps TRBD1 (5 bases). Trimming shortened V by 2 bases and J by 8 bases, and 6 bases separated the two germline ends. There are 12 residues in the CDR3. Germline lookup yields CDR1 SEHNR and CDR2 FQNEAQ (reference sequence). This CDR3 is CASSLNREKLFF. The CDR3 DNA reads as TGTGCCAGCAGCTTAAACAGGGAAAAACTGTTTTTT.

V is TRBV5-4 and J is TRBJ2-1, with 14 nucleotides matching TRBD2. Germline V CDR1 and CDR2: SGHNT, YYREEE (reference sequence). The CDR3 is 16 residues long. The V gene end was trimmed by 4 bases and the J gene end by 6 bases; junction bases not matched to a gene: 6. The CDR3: CASSPTSGRDFNEQFF. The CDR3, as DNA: TGTGCCAGCAGCCCGACTAGCGGGAGGGATTTCAATGAGCAGTTCTTC. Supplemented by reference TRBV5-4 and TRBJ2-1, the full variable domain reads ETGVTQSPTHLIKTRGQQVTLRCSSQSGHNTVSWYQQALGQGPQFIFQYYREEENGRGNFPPRFSGLQFPNYSSELNVNALELDDSALYLCASSPTSGRDFNEQFFGPGTRLTVL.

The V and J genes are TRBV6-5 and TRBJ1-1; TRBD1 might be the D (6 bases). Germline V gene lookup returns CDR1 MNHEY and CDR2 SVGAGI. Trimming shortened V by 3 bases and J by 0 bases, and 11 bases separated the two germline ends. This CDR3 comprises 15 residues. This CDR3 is CASSYTDRMNTEAFF. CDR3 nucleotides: TGTGCCAGCAGTTATACGGACAGAATGAACACTGAAGCTTTCTTT.

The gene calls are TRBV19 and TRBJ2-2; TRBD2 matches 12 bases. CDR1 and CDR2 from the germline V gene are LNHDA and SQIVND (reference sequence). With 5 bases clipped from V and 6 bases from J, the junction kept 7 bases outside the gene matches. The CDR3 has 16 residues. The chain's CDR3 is CASSVTSGRGSGELFF. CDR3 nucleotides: TGTGCCAGTAGTGTGACTAGCGGGAGAGGTTCCGGGGAGCTGTTTTTT. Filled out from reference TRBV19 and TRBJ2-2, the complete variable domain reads DGGITQSPKYLFRKEGQNVTLSCEQNLNHDAMYWYRQDPGQGLRLIYYSQIVNDFQKGDIAEGYSVSREKKESFPLTVTSAQKNPTAFYLCASSVTSGRGSGELFFGEGSRLTVL.

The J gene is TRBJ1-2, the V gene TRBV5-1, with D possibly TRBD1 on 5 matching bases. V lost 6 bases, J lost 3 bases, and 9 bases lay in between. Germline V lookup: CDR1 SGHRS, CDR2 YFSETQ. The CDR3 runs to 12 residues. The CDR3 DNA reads TGCGCCAGCACCGACAGAGACTATGGCTACACCTTC. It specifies CASTDRDYGYTF. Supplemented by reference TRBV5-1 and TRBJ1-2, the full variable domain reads KAGVTQTPRYLIKTRGQQVTLSCSPISGHRSVSWYQQTPGQGLQFLFEYFSETQRNKGNFPGRFSGRQFSNSRSEMNVSTLELGDSALYLCASTDRDYGYTFGSGTRLTVV.

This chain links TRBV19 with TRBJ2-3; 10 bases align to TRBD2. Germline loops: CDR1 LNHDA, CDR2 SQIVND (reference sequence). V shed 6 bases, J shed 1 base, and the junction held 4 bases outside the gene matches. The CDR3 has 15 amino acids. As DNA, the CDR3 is TGTGCCAGTAGCCCTAGCGGGAGTCGCACAGATACGCAGTATTTT. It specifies CASSPSGSRTDTQYF.

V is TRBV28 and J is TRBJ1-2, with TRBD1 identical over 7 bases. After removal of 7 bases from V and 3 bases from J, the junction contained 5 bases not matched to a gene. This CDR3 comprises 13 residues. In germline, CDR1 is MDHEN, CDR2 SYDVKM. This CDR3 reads CASKGQVDYGYTF. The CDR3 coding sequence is TGTGCCAGCAAAGGACAGGTTGACTATGGCTACACCTTC.

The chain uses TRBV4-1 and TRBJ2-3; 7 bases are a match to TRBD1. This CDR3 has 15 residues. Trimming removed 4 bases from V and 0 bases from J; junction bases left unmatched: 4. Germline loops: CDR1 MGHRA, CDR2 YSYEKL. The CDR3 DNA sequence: TGCGCCAGCAGCCGGGACAGAGCTAGCACAGATACGCAGTATTTT. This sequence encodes CASSRDRASTDTQYF.

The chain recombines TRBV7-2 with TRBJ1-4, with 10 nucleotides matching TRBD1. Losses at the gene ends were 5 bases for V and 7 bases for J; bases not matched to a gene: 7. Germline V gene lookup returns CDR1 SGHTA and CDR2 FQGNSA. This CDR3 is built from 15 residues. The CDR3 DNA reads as TGTGCCAGCAGCCGCGACAGGGGGCCCGTTGAAAAACTGTTTTTT. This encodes CASSRDRGPVEKLFF.

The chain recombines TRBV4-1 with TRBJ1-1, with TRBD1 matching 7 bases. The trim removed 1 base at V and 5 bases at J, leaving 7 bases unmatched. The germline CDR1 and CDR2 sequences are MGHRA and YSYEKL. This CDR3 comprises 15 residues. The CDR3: CASSQAGQPGTEAFF. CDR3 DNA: TGCGCCAGCAGCCAAGCGGGACAGCCAGGGACTGAAGCTTTCTTT.